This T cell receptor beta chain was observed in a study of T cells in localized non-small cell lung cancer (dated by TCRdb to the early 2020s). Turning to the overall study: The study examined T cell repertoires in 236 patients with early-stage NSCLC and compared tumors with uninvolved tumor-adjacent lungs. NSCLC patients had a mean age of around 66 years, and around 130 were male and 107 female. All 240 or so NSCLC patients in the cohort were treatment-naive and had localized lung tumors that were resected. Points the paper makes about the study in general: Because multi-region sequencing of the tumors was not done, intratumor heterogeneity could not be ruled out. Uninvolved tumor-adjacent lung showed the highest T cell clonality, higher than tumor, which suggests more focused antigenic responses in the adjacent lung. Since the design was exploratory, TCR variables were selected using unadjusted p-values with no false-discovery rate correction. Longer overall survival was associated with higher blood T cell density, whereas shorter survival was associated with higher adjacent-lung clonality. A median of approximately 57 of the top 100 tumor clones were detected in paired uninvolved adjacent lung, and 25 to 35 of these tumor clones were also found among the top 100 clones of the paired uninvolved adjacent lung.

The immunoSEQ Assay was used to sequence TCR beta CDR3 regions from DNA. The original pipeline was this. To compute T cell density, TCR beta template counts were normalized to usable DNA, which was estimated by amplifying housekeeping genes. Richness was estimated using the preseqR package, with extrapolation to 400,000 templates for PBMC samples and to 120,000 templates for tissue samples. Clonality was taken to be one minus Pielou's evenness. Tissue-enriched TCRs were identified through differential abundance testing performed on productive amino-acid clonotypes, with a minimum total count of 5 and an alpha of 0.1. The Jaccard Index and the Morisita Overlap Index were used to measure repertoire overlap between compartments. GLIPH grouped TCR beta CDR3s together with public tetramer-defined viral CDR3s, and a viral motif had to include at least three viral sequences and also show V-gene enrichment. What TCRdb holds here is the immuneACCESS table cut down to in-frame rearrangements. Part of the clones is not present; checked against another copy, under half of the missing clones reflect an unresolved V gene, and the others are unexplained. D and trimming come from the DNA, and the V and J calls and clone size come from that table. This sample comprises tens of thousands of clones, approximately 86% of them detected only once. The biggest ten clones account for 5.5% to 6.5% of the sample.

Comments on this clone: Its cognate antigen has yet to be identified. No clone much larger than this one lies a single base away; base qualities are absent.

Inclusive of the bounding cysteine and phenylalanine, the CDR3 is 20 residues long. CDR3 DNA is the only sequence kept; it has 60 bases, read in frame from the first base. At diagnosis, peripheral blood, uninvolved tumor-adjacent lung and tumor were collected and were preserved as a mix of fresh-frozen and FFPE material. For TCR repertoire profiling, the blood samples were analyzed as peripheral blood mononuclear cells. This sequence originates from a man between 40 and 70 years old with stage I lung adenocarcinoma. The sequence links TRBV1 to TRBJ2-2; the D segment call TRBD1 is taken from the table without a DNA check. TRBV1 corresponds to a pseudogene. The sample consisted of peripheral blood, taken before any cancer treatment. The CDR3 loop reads CTSSQRPGQGSNEGTGELFF. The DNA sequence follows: TGCACCAGCAGCCAAAGACCTGGACAGGGCTCTAACGAAGGCACCGGGGAGCTGTTTTTT.